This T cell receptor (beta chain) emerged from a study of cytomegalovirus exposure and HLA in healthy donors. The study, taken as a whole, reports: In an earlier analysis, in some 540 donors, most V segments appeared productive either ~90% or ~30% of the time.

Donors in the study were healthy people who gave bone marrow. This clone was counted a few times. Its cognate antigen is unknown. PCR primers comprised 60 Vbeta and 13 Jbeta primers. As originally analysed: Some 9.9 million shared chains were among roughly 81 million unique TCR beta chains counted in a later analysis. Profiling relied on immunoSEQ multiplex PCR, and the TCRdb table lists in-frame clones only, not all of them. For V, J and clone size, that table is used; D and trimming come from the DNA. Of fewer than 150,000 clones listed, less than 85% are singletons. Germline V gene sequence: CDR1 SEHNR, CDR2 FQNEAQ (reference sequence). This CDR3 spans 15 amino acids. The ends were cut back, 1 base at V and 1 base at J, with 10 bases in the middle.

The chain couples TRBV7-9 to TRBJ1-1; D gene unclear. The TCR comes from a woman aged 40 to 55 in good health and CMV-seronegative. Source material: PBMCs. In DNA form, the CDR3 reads TGTGCCAGCAGCTTAGTGATGGGAGCGAACACTGAAGCTTTCTTT. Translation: CASSLVMGANTEAFF.